This T cell receptor beta chain was sequenced for a study of technical replicates of blood from several donors. Trimming left V 3 bases short and J 3 bases short, with 15 bases between. This CDR3 contains 15 residues. Germline loops: CDR1 SGHTA, CDR2 FQGTGA. Repertoires were generated with immunoSEQ multiplex PCR, while TCRdb's copy carries only in-frame clones and drops some. The data show some 71,000 clones, around 97% seen once. This TCR came from a human donor in good health. The rearrangement joins TRBV7-3 to TRBJ2-7; D unresolved. The sequencing input was T cells isolated from PBMCs. CDR3 sequence (DNA): TGTGCCAGCAGCTTGGGTCCGACGGAGAGCTACGAGCAGTACTTC. It is translated as CASSLGPTESYEQYF.